This TCR beta chain was documented in a study of blood T cell repertoires in COVID-19 (dated by TCRdb to 2018 to 2021). About the investigation overall: Samples from collaborators originated in the United States, Italy and Spain and spanned both the acute and convalescent phases of COVID-19. The prospective study material was composed of cDNA or gDNA derived from T cells, B-cell-depleted T cells, or PBMCs. The dataset comprised deeply sampled blood TCRbeta repertoires from subjects exposed to, actively infected with, or recovered from COVID-19. The repertoires were released in a freely available public database meant as a resource for research on the immune response to SARS-CoV-2. The samples were drawn from the first 160 participants of the ongoing ImmuneRACE study and from roughly 1,300 subjects provided by 6 global collaborators. Nearly every sample came with metadata listing a de-identified subject ID, COVID-19 status, age in years and sex. Where available, HLA class I and class II types were obtained from metadata supplied by the sample provider rather than from assay-based typing.

The collaborating institutions used their own protocols to collect whole blood in K2EDTA tubes. Collaborator samples were shipped for TCRbeta analysis as frozen whole blood, isolated PBMCs, or DNA extracted from either sample type. The junction carries 12 bases between V and J, which are trimmed by 6 bases and 7 bases respectively. Measured from the cysteine to the phenylalanine, the CDR3 is 12 residues long. The kept DNA is CDR3 alone, 36 bases in frame from the first base. CDR1 and CDR2, per the germline V gene, are MNHEY and SVGEGT. On this clone: Its antigen remains undetermined. No much larger clone is present one base from it, and per-base qualities are unavailable.

The immunoSEQ Assay, a bias-controlled multiplex PCR, was used to amplify TCRbeta CDR3 regions from genomic DNA. Concerning the study's data processing: The number of nucleated cells in each sample was estimated by amplification of reference gene primers within the assay. Sequence reads were collapsed and filtered to measure the absolute abundance of every unique TCRbeta CDR3 rearrangement. Productive Simpson clonality was computed per sample as the square root of Simpson's diversity index over productive rearrangements. The table comes from immuneACCESS by way of TCRdb, which keeps in-frame sequences with V and J called. Part of the clones is missing from these tables; in studies checked, under half for an unresolved V gene and the rest for unknown reasons. The V and J calls and clone size come from that table; D and trimming were worked out from the DNA. The sample table shows about 210,000 clones, and around nine tenths are seen once. Around 4.8% of the sample belongs to the ten largest clones.

The full study reports these points: The amount of clinical and demographic metadata varied by source and participant and was provided uncurated.

Sequencing input: peripheral blood. This chain is built from TRBV6-2 or TRBV6-3 and TRBJ1-2, with the D gene not confidently named. The source is a woman in her thirties or forties with acute or convalescent COVID-19. The CDR3 sequence is CASSQTQGGYTF. In nucleotides, the sequence is TGTGCCAGCAGCCAGACTCAAGGTGGCTACACCTTC.